A single sample is the source of the 2 T cell receptor beta chains below, sequenced in a study of T cell repertoires in cytomegalovirus infection. These receptors are not linked to any known antigen. TCRdb redid the calling of the reads with MiXCR, one entry per CDR3 protein. Among about 89,000 distinct CDR3 sequences listed, roughly 29% were seen once. The sequences come from CD8+ T cells from cultured PBMCs, collected from culture after CMV antigen stimulation. These receptor sequences come from a human donor in good health (CMV status not recorded). Some clones in this sample may be carry-over from other donors' samples.

This chain joins TRBV27 and TRBJ1-1; a weak D match, TRBD1 (6 bases). V was clipped by 8 bases and J by 10 bases, with 17 bases between them. The CDR3 runs to 12 residues. Germline-derived CDR1 and CDR2 are MNHEY and SMNVEV (reference sequence). This CDR3 reads CASSTPGQRAFF. The CDR3 coding sequence is TGTGCCAGCTCCACCCCAGGACAGCGAGCTTTCTTT.

At least ten counts were recorded for this clonotype. This sequence joins TRBV7-8 and TRBJ1-5, with D tentatively TRBD1 (6 bases). Per the germline V gene, CDR1 is SGHVS and CDR2 is FQNEAQ. This CDR3 spans 13 amino acids. The germline V and J ends were trimmed by 5 bases and 6 bases, with 11 bases remaining between them. CDR3 coding DNA: TGTGCCAGCAGCATACAGGGAGGTCAGCCCCAGCATTTT. It codes for CASSIQGGQPQHF.